This T cell receptor (beta chain) was sequenced during a study of blood T cells in healthy people across ages. A second PCR, run for about 7 to 12 cycles, used a sample-barcoded 5' primer plus a J-beta primer mix. TCRdb re-called the 5' RACE reads with MiXCR, one entry per CDR3 protein. The sample lists around 650,000 distinct CDR3 sequences, about 34% seen once, with just over 15% in the top ten. In its sample, this clonotype was seen a few times. There are 14 residues in the CDR3. CDR1 and CDR2 from the germline V gene are PRHDT and FYEKMQ (reference sequence). With 0 bases clipped from V and 7 bases from J, the junction kept 5 bases outside the gene matches.

The sequenced sample was blood. The TCR sequence derives from a woman older than 75 in good health. V and J are TRBV13 and TRBJ2-7; TRBD1 matches 8 bases. The CDR3 nucleotides read TGTGCCAGCAGCTTAGGCGGGACAGGAATGGAGCAGTACTTC. Protein: CASSLGGTGMEQYF.